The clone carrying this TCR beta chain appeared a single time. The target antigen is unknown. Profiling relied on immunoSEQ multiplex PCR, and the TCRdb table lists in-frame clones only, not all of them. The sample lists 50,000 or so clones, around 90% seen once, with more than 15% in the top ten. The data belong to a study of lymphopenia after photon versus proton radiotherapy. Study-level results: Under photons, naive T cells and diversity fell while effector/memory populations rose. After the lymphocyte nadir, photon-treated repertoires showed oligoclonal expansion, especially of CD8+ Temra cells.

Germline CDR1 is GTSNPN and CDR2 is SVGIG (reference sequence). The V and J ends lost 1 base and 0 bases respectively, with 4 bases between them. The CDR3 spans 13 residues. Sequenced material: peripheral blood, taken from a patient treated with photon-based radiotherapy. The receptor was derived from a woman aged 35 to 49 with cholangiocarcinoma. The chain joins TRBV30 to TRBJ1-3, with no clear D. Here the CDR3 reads CAWSAFSGNTIYF. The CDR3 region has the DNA TGTGCCTGGAGTGCTTTCTCTGGAAACACCATATATTTT.